This T cell receptor (beta chain) was retrieved from a study of identical twins. Germline-derived CDR1 and CDR2 are MRHNA and SNTAGT. The CDR3 runs to 15 residues. V was trimmed by 6 bases and J by 5 bases, leaving 17 bases between them. A template switching step contributed a universal primer site, while unique molecular identifiers were present in the cDNA. Each CDR3 protein gets one entry after TCRdb re-called the 5' RACE reads with MiXCR. In the table there are 300,000 to 400,000 distinct CDR3 sequences, about 12% of which are singletons. This clonotype occurred a few times. This sample was shared with a second study, whose subject was yellow fever vaccine responses in identical twins.

The V call is TRBV6-4, the J call TRBJ2-1; D not certain. The source of this sequence is a woman younger than 30 in good health. Sequenced material: CD8+ T cells sorted from blood. The CDR3 DNA reads TGTGCCAGCAGGCAACCCCTGGGATTCGACAATGAGCAGTTCTTC. It specifies CASRQPLGFDNEQFF.